This T cell receptor beta chain was captured in a study of CD8+ T cells in alopecia areata. Points from the study as a whole: Lesional scalp exceeded normal scalp in clonality, especially in alopecia totalis/universalis. On tofacitinib, scalp and blood still held many of the expanded lesional clones.

Extraction of RNA preceded its reverse transcription into cDNA, which served as the sequencing template. Clones were read by immunoSEQ multiplex PCR, and TCRdb kept only the in-frame ones, dropping some. The profile shows about 250,000 clones, roughly 63% of them singletons. Comments on this clone: Its antigen is still unknown.

V lost 5 bases and J lost 8, with 15 bases in between. Germline V CDR1 and CDR2: MNHEY, SMNVEV (reference sequence). The CDR3 sequence is 13 residues long. Treatment noted: oral pan-JAK inhibitor, 5-10 mg twice daily. The V call is TRBV27, the J call TRBJ1-2, with TRBD1 as a possible D gene (6 bases). The clonotype originates from a human donor with alopecia areata. The specimen comprised CD4+ T cells sorted from blood, sampled at approximately week 51, from a patient treated with tofacitinib. The CDR3 nucleotides read TGTGCCAGCAGTCCCAGGGGCGCGACAGGCTACACCTTC. It specifies CASSPRGATGYTF.